Shown below are 17 T cell receptor beta chains from a single sample sequenced in a study of blood T cells in healthy people across ages. A second about 7 to 12 cycle PCR used barcoded and J-beta primers. TCRdb redid the calling of the 5' RACE reads with MiXCR, one entry per CDR3 protein. The table lists some 880,000 distinct CDR3 sequences, about 37% of them singletons. Input material: blood. The receptors derive from a man aged 18 to 30 in good health.

This clonotype occurred many times. This chain uses TRBV12-3 or TRBV12-4 with TRBJ2-4; perhaps TRBD2 as D (7 bases). CDR3 length: 17 residues. The V end was cut by 2 bases, the J end by 1 base, with 15 bases between. The CDR3 is CASSLSWGGDAKNIQYF. The CDR3, as DNA: TGTGCCAGCAGTTTAAGTTGGGGGGGCGACGCCAAAAACATTCAGTACTTC.

The chain couples TRBV4-3 to TRBJ1-4, with 7 bases identical to TRBD1. Germline trimming cut 3 bases from V and 0 bases from J; bases unmatched to any gene: 13. Germline CDR1 is LGHNA and CDR2 is YSLEER. There are 19 residues in the CDR3. The CDR3 here is CASSHPQGGPPATNEKLFF. CDR3 nucleotide sequence: TGCGCCAGCAGCCACCCCCAGGGGGGGCCCCCGGCAACTAATGAAAAACTGTTTTTT.

Of note for this clonotype: This sequence may be a read error, since a much larger clone differs from it by one base. The gene calls are TRBV20-1 and TRBJ1-5, with a tentative D call TRBD1 (6 bases). V shed 1 base and J shed 3 bases, with 13 bases lying between them. This CDR3 has 15 amino acids. Germline CDR1 and CDR2: DFQATT and SNEGSKA (reference sequence). Written as DNA, the CDR3 is TGCAGTGCTAGAGCTGCAGGGGATAACAATCAGCCCCAGCATTTT. Its translation is CSARAAGDNNQPQHF.

The chain links TRBV7-2 to TRBJ1-1; TRBD1 aligns across 10 bases. Germline CDR1 SGHTA, CDR2 FQGNSA. The CDR3 runs 14 residues. Trimming removed 6 bases from V and 0 bases from J; junction bases left unmatched: 1. The CDR3: CASRTGGVNTEAFF. As DNA, the CDR3 is TGTGCCAGCAGGACAGGGGGCGTGAACACTGAAGCTTTCTTT.

This chain uses TRBV3-1 with TRBJ2-2; 10 bases fit TRBD2. V dropped 4 bases and J dropped 1; count of bases not matched to a gene: 6. This CDR3 spans 17 amino acids. Germline V gene data show CDR1 as LGHDT and CDR2 as YNNKEL (reference sequence). In DNA form, the CDR3 reads TGTGCCAGCAGCCCGAAAACTAGCGGGGAGAACACCGGGGAGCTGTTTTTT. Translating gives CASSPKTSGENTGELFF. The full variable domain, its missing parts supplied by reference TRBV3-1 and TRBJ2-2, is DTAVSQTPKYLVTQMGNDKSIKCEQNLGHDTMYWYKQDSKKFLKIMFSYNNKELIINETVPNRFSPKSPDKAHLNLHINSLELGDSAVYFCASSPKTSGENTGELFFGEGSRLTVL.

V gene TRBV12-3 or TRBV12-4 combines with J gene TRBJ2-2; the D gene is possibly TRBD1 (6 bases). V was shortened by 7 bases and J by 0 bases, with 12 bases between the two germline ends. This CDR3 has 15 residues. As DNA, the CDR3 is TGTGCCAGCACCCTAGGACAGACGAACACCGGGGAGCTGTTTTTT. This codes for CASTLGQTNTGELFF.

This clonotype showed up just a few times. The CDR3 loop reads CASSLLGQGDLADTQYF. Written as DNA, the CDR3 is TGTGCCAGCAGTCTCTTAGGCCAGGGGGATTTGGCAGATACGCAGTATTTT. J is TRBJ2-3 and V is TRBV6-6, with 7 nucleotides matching TRBD1. The junction had 15 bases not matched to a gene; V was cut back by 5 bases and J by 4 bases. This CDR3 has 17 amino acids. Germline assignment: CDR1 MNHNY and CDR2 SVGAGI (reference sequence).

Comment on this clonotype: A read error may produce the germline difference seen at one junction end. The chain recombines TRBV20-1 with TRBJ2-3, with 10 positions matching TRBD2. Germline lookup yields CDR1 DFQATT and CDR2 SNEGSKA (reference sequence). The CDR3 spans 13 residues. The CDR3 spells CSARAGGSDTQYF. The CDR3 DNA reads as TGCAGTGCCAGAGCGGGGGGGTCAGATACGCAGTATTTT.

This chain connects TRBV5-1 to TRBJ2-1; 7 nucleotides align to TRBD2. The closer fit of TRBJ2-7 to the DNA end suggests the J call may be wrong. The CDR3 loop spans 16 amino acids. Looked up from germline, CDR1 is SGHRS and CDR2 is YFSETQ. The CDR3 nucleotides read TGCGCCAGCAGCCCCAACGTGCCGGGGGACTACAATGAGCAGTACTTC. Translating it yields CASSPNVPGDYNEQYF.

This clonotype was recorded only once. The chain has TRBV4-1 and TRBJ2-5; tentatively, D is TRBD1 (6 bases). The J call may not be correct, given that the DNA end is closer to TRBJ2-7. The CDR3 sequence is 15 residues long. From germline, CDR1 is MGHRA and CDR2 YSYEKL. The CDR3 loop reads CASSQAVTGGREQYF. CDR3 DNA sequence: TGCGCCAGCAGCCAAGCTGTGACAGGAGGACGCGAGCAGTACTTC.

This rearrangement joins TRBV12-3 or TRBV12-4 to TRBJ2-7; 8 positions agree with TRBD2. There are 15 residues in the CDR3. J was trimmed by 1 base and V by 3 bases; bases with no gene match: 5. CDR3 in amino acids: CASSFDSGVSYEQYF. CDR3 nucleotide sequence: TGTGCCAGCAGTTTTGATAGCGGGGTTTCCTACGAGCAGTACTTC.

As for this clonotype: The germline gene is not matched at one end of the junction; a read error may be the cause. This chain joins TRBV9 and TRBJ2-5, with a tentative D call TRBD2 (5 bases). The J call is uncertain, as TRBJ2-7 better fits the DNA end. This CDR3 is 15 amino acids long. Germline CDR1 reads SGDLS; CDR2 reads YYNGEE. DNA for the CDR3: TGTGCCGGCAGCGCAGATCCGCAGGTCGGGAACGAGCAGTACTTC. This encodes CAGSADPQVGNEQYF.

The chain joins TRBV20-1 to TRBJ2-6; D unresolved. With 6 bases removed from V and 0 bases from J, the gap between germline ends came to 24 bases. This CDR3 has 19 amino acids. Per the germline V gene, CDR1 is DFQATT and CDR2 is SNEGSKA (reference sequence). This CDR3 is CSALRPGLDRYSGANVLTF. CDR3 DNA sequence: TGCAGTGCCTTAAGGCCAGGTCTCGATCGCTACTCTGGGGCCAACGTCCTGACTTTC.

This clonotype was seen repeatedly, ten times or more. This rearrangement joins TRBV4-1 to TRBJ1-2; TRBD1 might be the D (5 bases). This CDR3 has 13 residues. Per the germline V gene, CDR1 is MGHRA and CDR2 is YSYEKL. The V end lost 0 bases, the J end lost 8 bases, and 10 bases lay between the germline ends. The CDR3 spells CASSQEEGKGYTF. The CDR3, as DNA: TGCGCCAGCAGCCAAGAGGAGGGGAAGGGCTACACCTTC.

This clonotype was recorded only once. The chain links TRBV21-1 to TRBJ2-1. TRBV21-1 is deemed a pseudogene. CDR3 length equals 16 residues. The CDR3 DNA sequence: TGTGTCAGCAGCAAATACTCGTTGACGGAAGCCAAGGAGCAGTTCTTC. It codes for CVSSKYSLTEAKEQFF.

This chain uses TRBV7-2 with TRBJ2-3; 8 bases align to TRBD2. J was trimmed by 8 bases and V by 5 bases; bases with no gene match: 9. The CDR3 has 14 residues. CDR1 is SGHTA, CDR2 FQGNSA, per germline. The CDR3 here is CASSPRGGVSTQYF. Written as DNA, the CDR3 is TGTGCCAGCAGCCCCCGGGGGGGCGTTAGTACGCAGTATTTT.

Ten or more counts support this clonotype. CDR3 nucleotide sequence: TGTGCCAGCAGCGTAGAGGACGGAAGCACAGATACGCAGTATTTT. It encodes CASSVEDGSTDTQYF. The V call is TRBV9, the J call TRBJ2-3; D uncertain. The length of the CDR3 is 15 residues. Trimming removed 0 bases at V and 0 bases at J, with 8 bases between. Germline CDR1 reads SGDLS; CDR2 reads YYNGEE. Drawing the rest from reference TRBV9 and TRBJ2-3, the complete variable domain is DSGVTQTPKHLITATGQRVTLRCSPRSGDLSVYWYQQSLDQGLQFLIQYYNGEERAKGNILERFSAQQFPDLHSELNLSSLELGDSALYFCASSVEDGSTDTQYFGPGTRLTVL.